What follows are 26 T cell receptor beta chains derived from one specimen sequenced in a study of vaccination effects on CD4 cells after COVID-19. Researchers isolated CD4+ T cells once approximately eleven days of culture had elapsed. Sequenced by immunoSEQ multiplex PCR; TCRdb stores in-frame clones only, minus some. The table has more than 50,000 clones, over 65% seen once; the top ten hold 3% to 3.5%. Their specific antigens are unknown. Sample: CD4+ T cells from PBMCs cultured without peptide, taken before COVID-19 vaccination. The origin of the receptors is a human donor who received a COVID-19 vaccine.

V usage is TRBV5-1 and J usage is TRBJ1-4; 12 positions match TRBD1. The V segment lost 3 bases and the J segment 7 bases; nucleotides outside the gene matches: 10. The germline V gene encodes CDR1 SGHRS and CDR2 YFSETQ. This CDR3 spans 17 amino acids. The DNA for the CDR3 is TGCGCCAGCAGCTCCGGGACAGGGGGCGTCGGGGGTGAAAAACTGTTTTTT. This translates into CASSSGTGGVGGEKLFF.

The chain employs TRBV2 and TRBJ1-1; tentative D call: TRBD1 (6 bases). The germline V gene has CDR1 SNHLY and CDR2 FYNNEI. The CDR3 consists of 15 residues. The germline V and J ends were trimmed by 2 bases and 4 bases, with 14 bases remaining between them. Here the CDR3 DNA reads TGTGCCAGCAGTGAACTGGGCAGGGGAGGCACTGAAGCTTTCTTT. This gives the protein CASSELGRGGTEAFF.

This chain uses TRBV6-5 with TRBJ2-3; 9 nucleotides line up with TRBD1. The CDR3 length is 14 residues. Trimming took 7 bases from V and 5 from J; bases not matched to a gene: 7. Germline V gives CDR1 MNHEY, CDR2 SVGAGI. The chain's CDR3 is CASKRTGEIDTQYF. DNA for the CDR3: TGTGCCAGCAAGAGGACAGGGGAAATAGATACGCAGTATTTT.

This chain connects TRBV11-3 to TRBJ1-3; D remains unclear. This CDR3 is built from 17 residues. Germline V CDR1 and CDR2: SGHNT, YENEEA. The ends were cut back, 5 bases at V and 3 bases at J, with 20 bases in the middle. The CDR3 DNA reads as TGTGCCAGCAGCAGGATAAACGGACGCAGCGGTGGAAACACCATATATTTT. Protein sequence: CASSRINGRSGGNTIYF. Full variable domain (missing parts from reference TRBV11-3 and TRBJ1-3): EAGVVQSPRYKIIEKKQPVAFWCNPISGHNTLYWYLQNLGQGPELLIRYENEEAVDDSQLPKDRFSAERLKGVDSTLKIQPAELGDSAVYLCASSRINGRSGGNTIYFGEGSWLTVV.

The chain has TRBV4-1 and TRBJ1-3; D gene uncertain. Germline V gene lookup returns CDR1 MGHRA and CDR2 YSYEKL. This CDR3 has 13 amino acids. The V gene lost 1 base and the J gene lost 4 bases, with 5 bases spanning the gap. The CDR3 region has the DNA TGCGCCAGCAGCCAAGGTCTGGGAAACACCATATATTTT. Protein product: CASSQGLGNTIYF.

This clone has more than one count but fewer than ten. The gene calls are TRBV7-2 and TRBJ2-7; no clear D. Trimming cost V 1 base and J 2 bases, with 9 bases left between them. CDR1 and CDR2 (germline): SGHTA, FQGNSA. The CDR3 spans 14 residues. The chain's CDR3 is CASSLGTAPYEQYV. The CDR3 nucleotides are TGTGCCAGCAGCTTAGGAACAGCACCCTACGAGCAGTACGTC.

The V call is TRBV28, the J call TRBJ1-1, with 9 bases lining up with TRBD1. CDR3 length: 14 amino acids. Germline trimming cut 7 bases from V and 5 bases from J; bases unmatched to any gene: 8. CDR1 and CDR2 from the germline V gene are MDHEN and SYDVKM. The CDR3 coding sequence is TGTGCCAGCAAAAAACAGGGGGCGCGGACTGAAGCTTTCTTT. Its translation is CASKKQGARTEAFF.

This clone has only one observation. V gene TRBV12-5 combines with J gene TRBJ2-1, with TRBD1 matching 7 bases. Losses at the gene ends were 1 base for V and 9 bases for J; bases not matched to a gene: 9. This CDR3 region has 15 residues. Germline-derived CDR1 and CDR2 are LGHNT and FRNRAP. CDR3 in amino acids: CASGLAPTGVAEQFF. CDR3 sequence (DNA): TGTGCTAGTGGTTTGGCTCCAACAGGGGTGGCTGAGCAGTTCTTC.

The J gene is TRBJ2-7, the V gene TRBV7-9; 11 bases map to TRBD1. Germline CDR1 SEHNR, CDR2 FQNEAQ (reference sequence). This CDR3 region has 17 residues. The V gene end was trimmed by 6 bases and the J gene end by 0 bases; junction bases not matched to a gene: 10. CDR3 loop: CASSRGAGTGGSYEQYV. The CDR3 DNA sequence: TGTGCCAGCAGTCGAGGGGCCGGGACAGGGGGCTCCTACGAGCAGTACGTC.

This clone was recorded only once. The chain joins TRBV29-1 to TRBJ2-3; 7 positions match TRBD1. Losses at the gene ends were 7 bases for V and 4 bases for J; bases not matched to a gene: 2. The germline V gene encodes CDR1 SQVTM and CDR2 ANQGSEA. There are 11 residues in the CDR3. For the CDR3, the DNA is TGCAGCGGAGGGGGCCCAGATACGCAGTATTTT. Translation gives CSGGGPDTQYF.

This clone showed up just a few times. This CDR3 is also generated by other DNA sequences in the sample. This chain connects TRBV2 to TRBJ1-2, with D possibly being TRBD1 (5 bases). Germline assignment: CDR1 SNHLY and CDR2 FYNNEI. V was clipped by 6 bases and J by 8 bases, with 19 bases between them. The CDR3 is 14 amino acids. The CDR3 sequence is CASRGDAQLVGYTF. In nucleotides, the CDR3 is TGTGCCAGCAGAGGGGACGCACAACTGGTCGGCTACACCTTC. The full variable domain, completed using reference TRBV2 and TRBJ1-2, is EPEVTQTPSHQVTQMGQEVILRCVPISNHLYFYWYRQILGQKVEFLVSFYNNEISEKSEIFDDQFSVERPDGSNFTLKIRSTKLEDSAMYFCASRGDAQLVGYTFGSGTRLTVV.

The V and J genes are TRBV6-6 and TRBJ2-2; tentatively, D is TRBD1 (5 bases). The CDR3 spans 14 residues. The V gene's germline CDR1 is MNHNY and CDR2 SVGAGI (reference sequence). V lost 2 bases and J lost 1, with 5 bases in between. CDR3 bases: TGTGCCAGCAGTTACAGGGGGAACACCGGGGAGCTGTTTTTT. Protein sequence: CASSYRGNTGELFF.

The CDR3 DNA reads as TGTGCCAGCAGCCGGGGGGGAGACACCGAGCAGTACGTC. This translates into CASSRGGDTEQYV. The chain is built from TRBV7-3 and TRBJ2-7, with 8 bases aligning to TRBD2. V gave up 5 bases and J gave up 6 bases; unmatched junction bases: 6. CDR3 length: 13 residues. Germline V gene data show CDR1 as SGHTA and CDR2 as FQGTGA.

The rearrangement joins TRBV5-4 to TRBJ1-1; no definite D call. Between the trimmed V and J ends, which lost 2 bases and 13 bases, there was a span of 12 bases. This CDR3 has 11 amino acids. From germline, CDR1 is SGHNT and CDR2 YYREEE (reference sequence). CDR3 in DNA: TGTGCCAGCAGCTTTTATCCCTCTCTTTTCTTT. As protein: CASSFYPSLFF.

The J gene is TRBJ2-5, the V gene TRBV24-1; D tentatively fits TRBD1 or TRBD2 (5 bases each). The CDR3 extends over 15 amino acids. CDR1 is KGHDR and CDR2 is SFDVKD in the germline V gene. Trimming cost V 5 bases and J 5 bases, with 17 bases left between them. The CDR3 sequence is CATSASSGPGETQYF. CDR3 bases: TGTGCCACCAGTGCCTCGTCAGGGCCGGGGGAGACCCAGTACTTC.

The genes are TRBV6-5 and TRBJ1-4, with D possibly being TRBD1 (5 bases). CDR3 length equals 13 residues. V lost 2 bases and J 8 bases, leaving 9 bases between the germline ends. The germline CDR1 and CDR2 sequences are MNHEY and SVGAGI. CDR3 sequence reads: CASSYQGGEKLFF. The CDR3 DNA reads TGTGCCAGCAGTTACCAGGGAGGAGAAAAACTGTTTTTT.

This chain connects TRBV5-1 to TRBJ2-3; perhaps TRBD2 as D (5 bases). Germline V gene sequence: CDR1 SGHRS, CDR2 YFSETQ. The CDR3 totals 15 residues. V lost 5 bases, J lost 8 bases, and 21 bases lay in between. CDR3 in amino acids: CASRLDLDFYGTQYF. CDR3 DNA: TGCGCCAGCAGACTGGACTTAGACTTTTACGGTACGCAGTATTTT.

This sequence joins TRBV5-1 and TRBJ2-2; D perhaps matches TRBD1 (5 bases). Germline-derived CDR1 and CDR2 are SGHRS and YFSETQ. V was shortened by 4 bases and J by 5 bases, with 15 bases between the two germline ends. There are 15 residues in the CDR3. The CDR3: CASSLPGPGTGELFF. CDR3 sequence (DNA): TGCGCCAGCAGCCTGCCCGGACCAGGGACCGGGGAGCTGTTTTTT.

This sequence joins TRBV28 and TRBJ2-3, with 7 bases that match TRBD1. Germline loops: CDR1 MDHEN, CDR2 SYDVKM. J gave up 2 bases and V 8 bases, and 4 bases lay outside the gene matches. CDR3 size: 13 residues. CDR3 sequence: CASETGPTDTQYF. Written as DNA, the CDR3 is TGTGCCAGCGAGACAGGGCCCACAGATACGCAGTATTTT.

The chain uses TRBV30 and TRBJ1-6; D uncertain. CDR3 length: 14 residues. CDR1 is GTSNPN and CDR2 is SVGIG in the germline V gene (reference sequence). Trimming shortened V by 2 bases and J by 8 bases, and 13 bases separated the two germline ends. The CDR3: CAWSSPRLDSPLHF. CDR3 nucleotide sequence: TGTGCCTGGAGTTCCCCCCGTTTGGATTCACCCCTCCACTTT.

This chain uses TRBV7-6 with TRBJ2-5, with TRBD1 matching 10 bases. There are 16 residues in the CDR3. Germline CDR1 SGHVS, CDR2 FNYEAQ. Trimming took 0 bases from V and 5 from J; bases not matched to a gene: 6. The CDR3 protein is CASSLAEGQGSETQYF. CDR3 coding DNA: TGTGCCAGCAGCTTAGCCGAGGGACAGGGGTCGGAGACCCAGTACTTC.

The CDR3 coding sequence is TGTGCCAGCAGTTACGCGGGAACGGGGGCTCACACTGAAGCTTTCTTT. This sequence encodes CASSYAGTGAHTEAFF. The chain has TRBV6-5 and TRBJ1-1; TRBD1 might be the D (6 bases). The CDR3 sequence is 16 residues long. V was shortened by 2 bases and J by 3 bases, with 16 bases between the two germline ends. In germline, CDR1 is MNHEY, CDR2 SVGAGI.

The rearrangement uses TRBV12-3 or TRBV12-4 and TRBJ2-1; D gene uncertain. The CDR3 is made up of 13 amino acids. Between the trimmed V and J ends, which lost 5 bases and 8 bases, there was a span of 13 bases. In nucleotides, the CDR3 is TGTGCCAGCAGTCCCAATAGCAGGTATGAGCAGTTCTTC. Protein product: CASSPNSRYEQFF.

This chain uses TRBV27 with TRBJ1-6; D is uncertain. This CDR3 is built from 14 residues. Trimming took off 2 bases at V and 4 bases at J, with 6 bases between the two ends. Germline loops: CDR1 MNHEY, CDR2 SMNVEV (reference sequence). The CDR3 sequence is CASSLDLYNSPLHF. CDR3 bases: TGTGCCAGCAGTTTAGACCTTTATAATTCACCCCTCCACTTT.

CDR3 loop: CASRTPGATFGYTF. CDR3 DNA: TGTGCCAGCAGAACTCCCGGGGCCACCTTCGGCTACACCTTC. The rearrangement uses TRBV28 and TRBJ1-2, with D possibly TRBD1 on 5 matching bases. CDR1 is MDHEN, CDR2 SYDVKM, per germline. The CDR3 runs to 14 residues. V lost 6 bases, J lost 8 bases, and 19 bases lay in between.

This clone has only one observation. This chain connects TRBV3-1 (or the pseudogene TRBV3-2) to TRBJ2-7, with 8 bases lining up with TRBD2. The V and J ends lost 3 bases and 2 bases, in that order; junction bases with no gene match: 12. This CDR3 region has 17 residues. Germline V gives CDR1 LGHDT, CDR2 YNNKEL (reference sequence). The CDR3 sequence is CASSHPIGGVTTYEQYV. The CDR3 bases are TGTGCCAGCAGCCACCCTATCGGGGGGGTTACTACCTACGAGCAGTACGTC.